The present entry profiles one TCR beta chain with its context. Its target is unknown. The sample originates from a study of circulating and synovial CD4+ cells in juvenile arthritis. Study-level points and caveats: Bulk blood CD4 repertoires were more diverse than these. Circulating pathogenic-like and bulk T cells looked alike by Vbeta family usage. These blood cells shared more CDR3 sequences with synovium than bulk blood. Deeper sequencing increased measured overlap with synovial clonotypes.

Measured with immunoSEQ multiplex PCR; TCRdb has only the in-frame clones, and not every one. The data hold about 33,000 clones, with nearly 95% observed a single time. The sequence was collected from a human donor with juvenile idiopathic arthritis. The specimen sequenced was CD4+ T cells from blood.

CDR3 sequence (DNA): TGCGCCAGCGCAACCGGGACAGGGGGCGACCGGAGCAAGTACTTC. Protein sequence: CASATGTGGDRSKYF. The rearrangement uses TRBV5-1 and TRBJ2-7, with TRBD1 matching over 12 bases. V gave up 7 bases and J gave up 11 bases; unmatched junction bases: 16. This CDR3 contains 15 residues. CDR1 and CDR2 from the germline V gene are SGHRS and YFSETQ.